The rows below give T cell receptor beta chains drawn from one sample of a study of graft-versus-host responses after intestinal transplantation. No cognate antigen is known for these TCRs. Method: immunoSEQ multiplex PCR; TCRdb's copy keeps in-frame clones and lacks some. Of over 100,000 clones in the sample, roughly 90% were seen once. The source material was unstimulated CD4+ T cells sorted from spleen or lymph node cells, sampled before intestinal transplant. The receptors here all came from a human donor who received an intestinal transplant. Each CDR3 is given with its conserved first and last residue. The order of the fields is J gene, clone size, D gene, CDR3 length, V gene, CDR3 DNA, CDR3 protein. The D gene is left open where the match is weak. The size entry is marked missing in some rows and otherwise reads once, few, many or a size class.

J gene: TRBJ2-2; clone size: once; D gene: TRBD2; CDR3 length: 18; V gene: TRBV28; CDR3 DNA: TGTGCCAGCAGTTTACCGATGGGACTAGCGGGAGTCTCCGGGGAGCTGTTTTTT; CDR3 protein: CASSLPMGLAGVSGELFF
J gene: TRBJ2-2; clone size: few; D gene: TRBD2; CDR3 length: 19; V gene: TRBV18; CDR3 DNA: TGTGCCAGCTCACCGAGACTAGCGGGAGGGGCCCCGAACACCGGGGAGCTGTTTTTT; CDR3 protein: CASSPRLAGGAPNTGELFF
J gene: TRBJ1-1; clone size: -; D gene: TRBD1; CDR3 length: 11; V gene: TRBV10-3; CDR3 DNA: TGTGCCATCAAAGGGACAGAGAAAGCTTTCTTT; CDR3 protein: CAIKGTEKAFF
J gene: TRBJ1-6; clone size: -; D gene: -; CDR3 length: 14; V gene: TRBV27; CDR3 DNA: TGTGCCAGCAGTTTAGGGAGGGTCGATTCACCCCTCCACTTT; CDR3 protein: CASSLGRVDSPLHF
J gene: TRBJ1-3; clone size: few; D gene: TRBD1; CDR3 length: 14; V gene: TRBV5-6; CDR3 DNA: TGTGCCAGCAGCCTTAGGGGGCCCGGAAACACCATATATTTT; CDR3 protein: CASSLRGPGNTIYF
J gene: TRBJ1-1; clone size: -; D gene: TRBD1; CDR3 length: 14; V gene: TRBV4-1; CDR3 DNA: TGCGCCAGCAGACCCTTCGACAGGGGGACTGAAGCTTTCTTT; CDR3 protein: CASRPFDRGTEAFF
J gene: TRBJ2-5; clone size: -; D gene: -; CDR3 length: 15; V gene: TRBV5-1; CDR3 DNA: TGCGCCAGCAGCTTGGTCCTGGGGGACCAAGAGACCCAGTACTTC; CDR3 protein: CASSLVLGDQETQYF
J gene: TRBJ2-5; clone size: -; D gene: -; CDR3 length: 13; V gene: TRBV7-2; CDR3 DNA: TGTGCCAGCAGCTTAGACAGGGCTGAGACCCAGTACTTC; CDR3 protein: CASSLDRAETQYF
J gene: TRBJ1-1; clone size: -; D gene: -; CDR3 length: 9; V gene: TRBV29-1; CDR3 DNA: TGCAGCGCCGGGGCTGAAGCTTTCTTT; CDR3 protein: CSAGAEAFF
J gene: TRBJ2-7; clone size: -; D gene: -; CDR3 length: 13; V gene: TRBV6-6; CDR3 DNA: TGTGCCAGCAGTTACCGGGAGATCAACGAGCAGTACTTC; CDR3 protein: CASSYREINEQYF
J gene: TRBJ1-1; clone size: -; D gene: TRBD1; CDR3 length: 12; V gene: TRBV29-1; CDR3 DNA: TGCAGCGTCGCGGGACAGGCAATAGAAGCTTTCTTT; CDR3 protein: CSVAGQAIEAFF
J gene: TRBJ1-2; clone size: once; D gene: -; CDR3 length: 14; V gene: TRBV11-2; CDR3 DNA: TGTGCCAGCAGCTTAGGGGGTTTTAACTATGGCTACACCTTC; CDR3 protein: CASSLGGFNYGYTF
J gene: TRBJ1-3; clone size: -; D gene: -; CDR3 length: 15; V gene: TRBV7-6; CDR3 DNA: TGTGCCAGCAGCTTAGCTGGGCCATCTGGAAACACCATATATTTT; CDR3 protein: CASSLAGPSGNTIYF
J gene: TRBJ1-2; clone size: -; D gene: -; CDR3 length: 15; V gene: TRBV6-5; CDR3 DNA: TGTGCCAGCAGTTACGACGTTTGGACAGCGTATGGCTACACCTTC; CDR3 protein: CASSYDVWTAYGYTF
J gene: TRBJ2-3; clone size: -; D gene: TRBD1; CDR3 length: 14; V gene: TRBV2; CDR3 DNA: TGTGCCAGCAGACCAGGGACAGGTGCAGATACGCAGTATTTT; CDR3 protein: CASRPGTGADTQYF
J gene: TRBJ2-3; clone size: -; D gene: -; CDR3 length: 16; V gene: TRBV18; CDR3 DNA: TGTGCCAGCTCACCACCTGGGACGGATCGCACAGATACGCAGTATTTT; CDR3 protein: CASSPPGTDRTDTQYF
J gene: TRBJ2-5; clone size: -; D gene: -; CDR3 length: 14; V gene: TRBV7-3; CDR3 DNA: TGTGCCAGCAGCTTAACAGGGGACGAAGAGACCCAGTACTTC; CDR3 protein: CASSLTGDEETQYF
J gene: TRBJ2-1; clone size: -; D gene: TRBD2; CDR3 length: 16; V gene: TRBV7-6; CDR3 DNA: TGTGCCAGCAGATCACAAGCGGGAGCGGGCTACAATGAGCAGTTCTTC; CDR3 protein: CASRSQAGAGYNEQFF
J gene: TRBJ2-2; clone size: -; D gene: TRBD2; CDR3 length: 18; V gene: TRBV7-7; CDR3 DNA: TGTGCCAGCAGCTTAGAACTAGCGGGAGGGCCAAACACCGGGGAGCTGTTTTTT; CDR3 protein: CASSLELAGGPNTGELFF
J gene: TRBJ2-7; clone size: once; D gene: -; CDR3 length: 13; V gene: TRBV5-5; CDR3 DNA: TGTGCCAGCAGCTTGCAGGGTCCCTACGAGCAGTACTTC; CDR3 protein: CASSLQGPYEQYF
J gene: TRBJ1-5; clone size: -; D gene: TRBD1; CDR3 length: 14; V gene: TRBV11-2; CDR3 DNA: TGTGCCAGCAGCCCAGGACAGGGGGATCAGCCCCAGCATTTT; CDR3 protein: CASSPGQGDQPQHF
J gene: TRBJ2-1; clone size: -; D gene: -; CDR3 length: 14; V gene: TRBV11-1; CDR3 DNA: TGTGCCAGCAGCTTCGGGCACCAGTACAATGAGCAGTTCTTC; CDR3 protein: CASSFGHQYNEQFF
J gene: TRBJ2-1; clone size: -; D gene: TRBD1; CDR3 length: 17; V gene: TRBV18; CDR3 DNA: TGTGCCAGCTCACCACCCCGGGACAGGGGCGCCTACAATGAGCAGTTCTTC; CDR3 protein: CASSPPRDRGAYNEQFF
J gene: TRBJ2-7; clone size: -; D gene: -; CDR3 length: 13; V gene: TRBV7-6; CDR3 DNA: TGTGCCAGCAGCCAACCACAGGGCGGCGAGCAGTACTTC; CDR3 protein: CASSQPQGGEQYF
J gene: TRBJ2-7; clone size: -; D gene: -; CDR3 length: 13; V gene: TRBV10-2; CDR3 DNA: TGCGCCAGCAGTGAGATCCATAAATACGAGCAGTACTTC; CDR3 protein: CASSEIHKYEQYF
J gene: TRBJ1-5; clone size: -; D gene: TRBD1; CDR3 length: 14; V gene: TRBV5-1; CDR3 DNA: TGCGCCAGCAGCGAACAGGGGGTCGGGCAGCCCCAGCATTTT; CDR3 protein: CASSEQGVGQPQHF
J gene: TRBJ2-7; clone size: -; D gene: -; CDR3 length: 14; V gene: TRBV13; CDR3 DNA: TGTGCCAGCAGCGGCCCCCAGGGATTCTACGAGCAGTACTTC; CDR3 protein: CASSGPQGFYEQYF
J gene: TRBJ2-1; clone size: -; D gene: TRBD1; CDR3 length: 15; V gene: TRBV7-9; CDR3 DNA: TGTGCCAGCAGCTTAGGGGCAGGGGGCGGGAATGAGCAGTTCTTC; CDR3 protein: CASSLGAGGGNEQFF
J gene: TRBJ2-2; clone size: -; D gene: TRBD2; CDR3 length: 14; V gene: TRBV11-2; CDR3 DNA: TGTGCCAGCAGCTGGACTAGCGTGGTCGGGGAGCTGTTTTTT; CDR3 protein: CASSWTSVVGELFF
J gene: TRBJ2-1; clone size: -; D gene: TRBD2; CDR3 length: 14; V gene: TRBV5-6; CDR3 DNA: TGTGCCAGCACCACATATCGACTAGCCGATGAGCAGTTCTTC; CDR3 protein: CASTTYRLADEQFF
J gene: TRBJ2-5; clone size: few; D gene: -; CDR3 length: 15; V gene: TRBV6-5; CDR3 DNA: TGTGCCAGCAGCTCCTTGGGGGGGGGCACGGAGACCCAGTACTTC; CDR3 protein: CASSSLGGGTETQYF
J gene: TRBJ2-5; clone size: -; D gene: -; CDR3 length: 14; V gene: TRBV5-6; CDR3 DNA: TGTGCCAGCAGCGGCCCCGGGACGAAAGAGACCCAGTACTTC; CDR3 protein: CASSGPGTKETQYF
J gene: TRBJ1-3; clone size: -; D gene: -; CDR3 length: 14; V gene: TRBV5-5; CDR3 DNA: TGTGCCAGCAGCTTGGGGGGAATTGGAAACACCATATATTTT; CDR3 protein: CASSLGGIGNTIYF
J gene: TRBJ2-5; clone size: -; D gene: TRBD2; CDR3 length: 18; V gene: TRBV6-4; CDR3 DNA: TGTGCCAGCAGTTTGACGTACCTAGCGGGAGGATGGCAAGAGACCCAGTACTTC; CDR3 protein: CASSLTYLAGGWQETQYF
J gene: TRBJ1-5; clone size: -; D gene: TRBD1; CDR3 length: 15; V gene: TRBV6-1; CDR3 DNA: TGTGCCAGCAGAGACAGGGGGCCTAGCAATCAGCCCCAGCATTTT; CDR3 protein: CASRDRGPSNQPQHF
J gene: TRBJ1-1; clone size: -; D gene: -; CDR3 length: 12; V gene: TRBV19; CDR3 DNA: TGTGCCAGTAGTACCCCCGACACTGAAGCTTTCTTT; CDR3 protein: CASSTPDTEAFF
J gene: TRBJ1-4; clone size: few; D gene: -; CDR3 length: 15; V gene: TRBV2; CDR3 DNA: TGTGCCAGCAGTGCCTCACTTCCAACTAATGAAAAACTGTTTTTT; CDR3 protein: CASSASLPTNEKLFF
J gene: TRBJ2-4; clone size: -; D gene: -; CDR3 length: 15; V gene: TRBV5-1; CDR3 DNA: TGCGCCAGCAGCTTGTCGGGTGCCAGCAAAAATTTTCAGTACTTC; CDR3 protein: CASSLSGASKNFQYF
J gene: TRBJ1-2; clone size: once; D gene: -; CDR3 length: 15; V gene: TRBV5-1; CDR3 DNA: TGCGCCAGCAGTTTTGGGACCTTATCCAACTATGGCTACACCTTC; CDR3 protein: CASSFGTLSNYGYTF
J gene: TRBJ2-3; clone size: -; D gene: TRBD1; CDR3 length: 16; V gene: TRBV11-2; CDR3 DNA: TGTGCCAGCAGCATAAGCACCTCACAGGGGACAGATACGCAGTATTTT; CDR3 protein: CASSISTSQGTDTQYF
J gene: TRBJ1-5; clone size: -; D gene: -; CDR3 length: 13; V gene: TRBV10-3; CDR3 DNA: TGTGCCTGCCGGAAGGGGCCTGAGCAGCCCCAGCATTTT; CDR3 protein: CACRKGPEQPQHF
J gene: TRBJ2-7; clone size: -; D gene: TRBD2; CDR3 length: 15; V gene: TRBV18; CDR3 DNA: TGTGCCAGCTCACCGCTTCTAGCGGGGGGGCTCGAGCAGTACTTC; CDR3 protein: CASSPLLAGGLEQYF
J gene: TRBJ2-1; clone size: -; D gene: -; CDR3 length: 14; V gene: TRBV7-3; CDR3 DNA: TGTGCCAGCAGCTTAACGGACCGGTGGGATGAGCAGTTCTTC; CDR3 protein: CASSLTDRWDEQFF
J gene: TRBJ2-4; clone size: -; D gene: TRBD2; CDR3 length: 14; V gene: TRBV6-5; CDR3 DNA: TGTGCCAGCAGTTACTCCCAGGGAGGGGACATTCAGTACTTC; CDR3 protein: CASSYSQGGDIQYF
J gene: TRBJ1-5; clone size: few; D gene: -; CDR3 length: 16; V gene: TRBV28; CDR3 DNA: TGTGCCAGCAGTCCGACCTGGGGTCGGCGCAATCAGCCCCAGCATTTT; CDR3 protein: CASSPTWGRRNQPQHF
J gene: TRBJ1-2; clone size: -; D gene: -; CDR3 length: 14; V gene: TRBV6-5; CDR3 DNA: TGTGCCAGCAGTTACTTTCCGGGAGACTATGGCTACACCTTC; CDR3 protein: CASSYFPGDYGYTF
J gene: TRBJ2-5; clone size: -; D gene: TRBD2; CDR3 length: 16; V gene: TRBV7-6; CDR3 DNA: TGTGCCAGCAGCTTAGAGGCTAGCGGGAGAGGTGAGACCCAGTACTTC; CDR3 protein: CASSLEASGRGETQYF
J gene: TRBJ2-2; clone size: -; D gene: -; CDR3 length: 15; V gene: TRBV2; CDR3 DNA: TGTGCCAGCAATCGGGGCACGACGTTTACCGGGGAGCTGTTTTTT; CDR3 protein: CASNRGTTFTGELFF
J gene: TRBJ2-2; clone size: -; D gene: -; CDR3 length: 14; V gene: TRBV2; CDR3 DNA: TGTGCCAGCAGTGGGGCCCGGGGAGCCGGGGAGCTGTTTTTT; CDR3 protein: CASSGARGAGELFF
J gene: TRBJ1-1; clone size: few; D gene: TRBD1; CDR3 length: 17; V gene: TRBV11-2; CDR3 DNA: TGTGCCAGCAGCTTCGACAGGGGGGGATGGCTGAACACTGAAGCTTTCTTT; CDR3 protein: CASSFDRGGWLNTEAFF
J gene: TRBJ1-2; clone size: -; D gene: -; CDR3 length: 16; V gene: TRBV4-1; CDR3 DNA: TGCGCCAGCAGCCAAGATCCCTGGGGCAGGAACTACGGCTACACCTTC; CDR3 protein: CASSQDPWGRNYGYTF